The rows below give T cell receptor beta chains drawn from one sample of a study of Graves' ophthalmopathy and Graves' hyperthyroidism. TCRdb reprocessed the multiplex PCR reads via MiXCR and lists one record per CDR3 protein. The sample consists of over a million distinct CDR3 sequences, less than 45% of them appearing once. The sample was peripheral blood or thyroid tissue (not recorded which). The receptor source for this set is an adult man with Graves' hyperthyroidism. Both conserved end residues are part of each CDR3.

V	J	CDR3
TRBV12-3/TRBV12-4	TRBJ2-7	CASSLRESSYEQYF
TRBV2	TRBJ1-6	CASSSRVEQPLHF
TRBV20-1	TRBJ1-6	CSARGRGGTTNSPLHF
TRBV6-5	TRBJ1-1	CASTPQSFNTEAFF
TRBV7-6	TRBJ2-2	CASKHPLGQATNTGGLFF
TRBV12-3/TRBV12-4	TRBJ1-5	CASRGHSQPQHF
TRBV7-2	TRBJ1-4	CASSQGTADNEKLFF
TRBV2	-	CASRVRRQGEQFF
TRBV12-3/TRBV12-4	TRBJ1-1	CASSPQPGTLSTEAFF
TRBV20-1	TRBJ2-2	CSARAHVSWGGELFF
TRBV5-1	TRBJ2-7	CASSRGGTVSEYEQYF
TRBV5-1	TRBJ1-6	CASSLREGSYNSPLHF
TRBV15	TRBJ2-7	CASSGLQWGAGPEQYF
TRBV5-6	TRBJ1-6	CASSSEVRVSNSPLHF
TRBV20-1	TRBJ2-5	CSARLHMLQYF
TRBV7-2	TRBJ2-5	CASSWTGRGETQYF
TRBV24-1	TRBJ2-2	CATSDLTSTSGELFF
TRBV7-9	TRBJ1-4	CASSFRDSFYEKLFF
TRBV20-1	TRBJ2-5	CSAYAQADQPQYF
TRBV12-3/TRBV12-4	TRBJ2-7	CASTPQGNYEQYF
TRBV6-6	TRBJ2-5	CASIDAGNQETQYF
TRBV9	TRBJ1-5	CASSPTRDGPQHF
TRBV20-1	TRBJ1-5	CSAVRLGKNSNQPQHF
TRBV24-1	TRBJ2-5	CDYRSGYQETQYF
TRBV10-3	TRBJ2-7	CATQTGTYYEQYF
TRBV9	TRBJ1-4	CASSDATNEKLFF
TRBV4-2	TRBJ2-6	CASSQSGRDSGANVLTF
TRBV29-1	TRBJ1-2	CSVGDPDYGYTF
TRBV19	TRBJ1-1	CASSIYRGTGGYNTEAFF
TRBV7-2	TRBJ2-5	CASSGDRGGNQPQYF
TRBV20-1	TRBJ2-5	CSARTPGGGNQPQYF
TRBV6-5	TRBJ2-7	CASSPDRGKGEQYF
TRBV25-1	TRBJ1-1	CASSIQGAAEAFF
TRBV9	TRBJ1-1	CASSVAMNTEAFF
TRBV2	TRBJ2-7	CASRARDGPYEQYF
TRBV29-1	TRBJ1-6	CSVLAPFHF
TRBV11-2	TRBJ1-4	CASRDGSVKLFF
TRBV2	TRBJ2-6	CASSPRSSGANVLTF
TRBV2	TRBJ1-1	CASRGREGDGAFF
TRBV24-1	TRBJ1-5	CATSAKDREGQPQHF
TRBV7-9	TRBJ1-2	CASSKDRGFSGYTF
TRBV11-2	TRBJ1-2	CASSLSETGGGYTF
TRBV6-5	TRBJ2-7	CASSPQGRDEQYF
TRBV5-1	TRBJ2-7	CASSRGSLGEQYF
TRBV29-1	TRBJ2-6	CSVEGRASVLTF
TRBV5-5	TRBJ1-1	CASSLFVGSLNTEAFF
TRBV20-1	TRBJ1-4	CSASPGDREKLFF
TRBV3-1	TRBJ1-2	CASSHGDALRSSSGYTF
TRBV4-3	TRBJ1-1	CASSQEGGNEAFF
TRBV10-3	TRBJ2-5	CASRRTDRQETQYF
TRBV7-9	TRBJ1-1	CASSLMRTLVAEAFF
TRBV5-1	TRBJ1-1	CASSQESGTEAFF
TRBV7-8	TRBJ2-7	CASSLTTTRDFIYEQYF
TRBV7-8	TRBJ1-6	CASMKDSSYNSPLHF
TRBV15	TRBJ1-6	CASRRTGEVYHF
TRBV24-1	TRBJ2-5	CATSAPATGMQETQYF
TRBV5-1	TRBJ2-7	CASSPLGLREQYF
TRBV5-1	TRBJ2-5	CASSLNAAGTQYF
TRBV24-1	TRBJ2-7	CATSDLEDRGQKREAYEQYF